This T cell receptor beta chain originates from a study of cytomegalovirus exposure and HLA in healthy donors. General study points: The tendency of first-cohort TCR clusters to co-occur in the 120 or so validation repertoires emerged from a later analysis.

This CDR3 spans 16 amino acids. V dropped 4 bases and J dropped 5; count of bases not matched to a gene: 12. The germline V gene encodes CDR1 SGHDT and CDR2 YYEEEE. Sequencing used immunoSEQ multiplex PCR; TCRdb keeps in-frame clones, though not all of them. The sample has about 250,000 clones, roughly 87% seen once. On this clone itself: Its antigen is not known.

V gene TRBV5-6 combines with J gene TRBJ2-7, with 10 bases matching TRBD1. The sample taken for sequencing was PBMCs. The TCR originated in a man younger than 35 in good health and CMV-seropositive. The CDR3 DNA reads as TGTGCCAGCAGCGGCAGGATGGACAGGGGGGGCCACGAGCAGTACTTC. Its protein is CASSGRMDRGGHEQYF. Supplemented by reference TRBV5-6 and TRBJ2-7, the full variable domain reads DAGVTQSPTHLIKTRGQQVTLRCSPKSGHDTVSWYQQALGQGPQFIFQYYEEEERQRGNFPDRFSGHQFPNYSSELNVNALLLGDSALYLCASSGRMDRGGHEQYFGPGTRLTVT.